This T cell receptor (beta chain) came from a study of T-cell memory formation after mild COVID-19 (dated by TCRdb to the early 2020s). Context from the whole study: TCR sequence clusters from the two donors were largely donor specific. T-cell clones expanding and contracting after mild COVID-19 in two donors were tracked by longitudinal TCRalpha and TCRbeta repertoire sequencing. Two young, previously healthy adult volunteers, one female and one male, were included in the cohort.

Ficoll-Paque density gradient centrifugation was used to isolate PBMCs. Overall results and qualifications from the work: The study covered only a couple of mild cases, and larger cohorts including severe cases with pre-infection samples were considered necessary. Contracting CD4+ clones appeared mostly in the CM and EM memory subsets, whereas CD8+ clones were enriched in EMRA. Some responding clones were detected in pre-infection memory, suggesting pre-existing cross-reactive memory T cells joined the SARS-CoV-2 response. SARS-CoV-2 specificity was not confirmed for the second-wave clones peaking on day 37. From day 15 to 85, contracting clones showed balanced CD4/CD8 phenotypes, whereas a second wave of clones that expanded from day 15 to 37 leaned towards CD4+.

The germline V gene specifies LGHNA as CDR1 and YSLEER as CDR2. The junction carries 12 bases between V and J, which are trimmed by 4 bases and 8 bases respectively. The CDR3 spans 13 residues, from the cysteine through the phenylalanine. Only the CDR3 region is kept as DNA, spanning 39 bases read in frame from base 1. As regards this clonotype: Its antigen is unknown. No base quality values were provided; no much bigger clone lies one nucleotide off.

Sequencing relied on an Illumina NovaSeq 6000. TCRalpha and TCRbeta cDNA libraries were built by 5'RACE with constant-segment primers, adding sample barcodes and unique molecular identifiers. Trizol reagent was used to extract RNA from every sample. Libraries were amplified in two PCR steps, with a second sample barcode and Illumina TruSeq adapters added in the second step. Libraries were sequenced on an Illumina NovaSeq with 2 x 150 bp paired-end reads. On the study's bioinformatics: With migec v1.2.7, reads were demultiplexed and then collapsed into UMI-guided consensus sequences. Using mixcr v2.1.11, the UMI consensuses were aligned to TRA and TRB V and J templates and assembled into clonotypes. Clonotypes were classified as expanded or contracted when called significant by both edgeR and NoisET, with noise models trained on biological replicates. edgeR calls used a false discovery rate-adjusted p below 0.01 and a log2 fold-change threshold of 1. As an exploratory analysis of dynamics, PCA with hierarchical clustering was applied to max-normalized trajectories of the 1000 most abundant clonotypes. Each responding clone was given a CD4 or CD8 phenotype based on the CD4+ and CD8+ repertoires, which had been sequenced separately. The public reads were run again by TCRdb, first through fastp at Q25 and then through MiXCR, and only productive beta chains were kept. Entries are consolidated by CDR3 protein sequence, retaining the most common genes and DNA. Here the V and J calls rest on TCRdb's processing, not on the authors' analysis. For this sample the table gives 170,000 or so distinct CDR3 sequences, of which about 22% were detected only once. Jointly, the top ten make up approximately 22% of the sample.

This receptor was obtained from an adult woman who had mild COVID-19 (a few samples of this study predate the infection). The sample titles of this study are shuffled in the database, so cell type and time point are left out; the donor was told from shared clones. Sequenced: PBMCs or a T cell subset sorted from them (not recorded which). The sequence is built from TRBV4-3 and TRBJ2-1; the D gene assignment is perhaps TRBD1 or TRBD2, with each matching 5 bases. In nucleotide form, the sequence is TGCGCCAGCAGCCGCACTAGGGGTGATGAGCAGTTCTTC. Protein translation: CASSRTRGDEQFF.